The 10 T cell receptor beta chains below all came from one sample that was sequenced in a study of T cell changes during pregnancy in multiple sclerosis. Clones were read by immunoSEQ multiplex PCR, and TCRdb kept only the in-frame ones, dropping some. The repertoire holds about 44,000 clones, with about 89% as singletons. Sequenced material: CD4+ T cells from peripheral blood mononuclear cells, taken after pregnancy. These receptors were taken from a female donor with multiple sclerosis, enrolled in a pregnancy study.

CDR3 region: CASSPGVGNTDTQYF. CDR3 sequence (DNA): TGTGCCAGCAGCCCAGGGGTAGGAAACACAGATACGCAGTATTTT. The rearrangement joins TRBV7-6 to TRBJ2-3, with D possibly TRBD1 on 6 matching bases. The CDR3 sequence is 15 residues long. Germline V CDR1 and CDR2: SGHVS, FNYEAQ. V lost 5 bases, J lost 2 bases, and 14 bases lay in between.

The V gene is TRBV19, the J gene TRBJ2-7; 8 nucleotides agree with TRBD1. This CDR3 is 14 amino acids long. V shed 2 bases, J shed 6 bases, and the junction held 6 bases outside the gene matches. CDR1 is LNHDA, CDR2 SQIVND, per germline (reference sequence). The CDR3 DNA sequence: TGTGCCAGTAGTATACGACAGGGGAGCGGCGAGCAGTACTTC. Protein sequence: CASSIRQGSGEQYF.

V is TRBV6-1 and J is TRBJ2-1; D may be TRBD1 (5 bases). CDR1 is MNHNS, CDR2 SASEGT, per germline. Trimming left V 5 bases short and J 0 bases short, with 11 bases between. The CDR3 has 15 amino acids. The CDR3 loop is CASSIGQGSYNEQFF. The DNA of the CDR3 is TGTGCCAGCAGTATCGGTCAGGGCTCCTACAATGAGCAGTTCTTC.

The chain couples TRBV29-1 to TRBJ2-3; 8 nucleotides agree with TRBD2. V dropped 3 bases and J dropped 4; count of bases not matched to a gene: 9. The CDR3 is 15 residues long. CDR1 is SQVTM and CDR2 is ANQGSEA in the germline V gene. This CDR3 reads CSVEVQRGFPDTQYF. CDR3 DNA sequence: TGCAGCGTTGAGGTCCAGCGGGGGTTTCCAGATACGCAGTATTTT.

The genes are TRBV9 and TRBJ2-7; 9 nucleotides align to TRBD2. Trimming at V came to 0 bases and at J to 0 bases, leaving 1 base not matched to a gene. Germline CDR1 SGDLS, CDR2 YYNGEE. The CDR3 is made up of 15 amino acids. The CDR3 reads CASSVASGASYEQYF. The CDR3 DNA reads TGTGCCAGCAGCGTAGCTAGCGGGGCCTCCTACGAGCAGTACTTC.

This clone came up once. This chain uses TRBV7-2 with TRBJ2-5, with TRBD2 identical over 9 bases. V gave up 1 base and J gave up 6 bases; unmatched junction bases: 9. There are 16 residues in the CDR3. In germline, CDR1 is SGHTA, CDR2 FQGNSA. In DNA, the CDR3 is TGTGCCAGCAGCTTAGTAGCGGGAGCACAGGAAAAGACCCAGTACTTC. Translating it yields CASSLVAGAQEKTQYF.

The rearrangement joins TRBV6-6 to TRBJ1-2; 8 bases are a match to TRBD1. Germline-derived CDR1 and CDR2 are MNHNY and SVGAGI (reference sequence). The CDR3 loop spans 15 amino acids. With 6 bases clipped from V and 6 bases from J, the junction kept 12 bases outside the gene matches. The CDR3 DNA follows: TGTGCCAGCAGCCCCACCATACCGACAGGGGATGGCTACACCTTC. Translated: CASSPTIPTGDGYTF.

CDR3 nucleotides: TGTGCCAGCAGTGTGACAATTTCGACAGGGGTTGCCAAAAACATTCAGTACTTC. This sequence encodes CASSVTISTGVAKNIQYF. The chain carries TRBV2 and TRBJ2-4, with 8 positions matching TRBD1. V gave up 4 bases and J gave up 1 base; unmatched junction bases: 12. CDR1 is SNHLY, CDR2 FYNNEI, per germline. The CDR3 is 18 residues long.

J is TRBJ1-5 and V is TRBV10-2; TRBD1 aligns across 9 bases. The germline gives CDR1 WSHSY, CDR2 SAAADI. The CDR3 consists of 15 residues. Unmatched junction bases numbered 9, after V lost 8 bases and J lost 4 bases. CDR3 sequence reads: CASSPQGALNQPQHF. The CDR3 DNA sequence: TGCGCCAGCTCCCCACAGGGGGCTCTTAATCAGCCCCAGCATTTT.

V usage is TRBV5-1 and J usage is TRBJ2-5, with D hard to call. Germline V gene sequence: CDR1 SGHRS, CDR2 YFSETQ. The CDR3 contains 14 residues. V shed 0 bases and J shed 1 base, with 7 bases lying between them. CDR3 bases: TGCGCCAGCAGCTTGGACTCCTCCCAAGAGACCCAGTACTTC. This encodes CASSLDSSQETQYF.